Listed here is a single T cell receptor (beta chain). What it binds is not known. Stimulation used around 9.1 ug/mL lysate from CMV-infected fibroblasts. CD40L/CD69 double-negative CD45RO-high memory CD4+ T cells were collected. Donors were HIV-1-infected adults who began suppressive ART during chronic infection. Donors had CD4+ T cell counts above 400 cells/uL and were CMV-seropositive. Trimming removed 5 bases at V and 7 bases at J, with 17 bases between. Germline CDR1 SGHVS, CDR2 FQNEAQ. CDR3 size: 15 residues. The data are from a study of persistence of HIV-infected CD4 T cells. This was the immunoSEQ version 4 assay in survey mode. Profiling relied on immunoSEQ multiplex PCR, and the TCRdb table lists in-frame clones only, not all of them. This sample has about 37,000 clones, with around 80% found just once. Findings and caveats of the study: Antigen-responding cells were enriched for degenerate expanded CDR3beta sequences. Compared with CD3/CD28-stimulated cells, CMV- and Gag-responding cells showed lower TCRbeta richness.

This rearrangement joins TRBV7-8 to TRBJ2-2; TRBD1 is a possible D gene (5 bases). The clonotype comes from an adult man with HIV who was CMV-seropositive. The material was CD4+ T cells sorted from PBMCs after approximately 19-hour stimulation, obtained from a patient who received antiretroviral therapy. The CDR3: CASSIKLGVVGELFF. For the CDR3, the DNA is TGTGCCAGCAGCATTAAGTTAGGGGTGGTCGGGGAGCTGTTTTTT.